The clone carrying this TCR beta chain was seen only a few times. The library targeted TCRbeta and was prepared with unique molecular identifiers. TCRdb re-called the PCR reads with MiXCR, one entry per CDR3 protein. This table has approximately 340,000 distinct CDR3 sequences, 10% appearing once. This sample was taken from a study of T-cell reconstitution after alpha-beta-depleted transplantation in children. CDR1 KGHSH and CDR2 LQKENI come from the germline V gene. The CDR3 loop spans 14 amino acids. The V segment lost 6 bases and the J segment 6 bases; nucleotides outside the gene matches: 8. Sequenced here: PBMCs from the stem cell graft donor, sampled from the stem cell graft. The source is a human donor who donated a stem cell graft to a child with acute lymphoblastic leukemia. The genes are TRBV18 and TRBJ2-1, with TRBD2 matching 7 bases. The CDR3, as DNA: TGTGCCAGCTCGGATCGGGGAGGGTCCAATGAGCAGTTCTTC. It encodes CASSDRGGSNEQFF.